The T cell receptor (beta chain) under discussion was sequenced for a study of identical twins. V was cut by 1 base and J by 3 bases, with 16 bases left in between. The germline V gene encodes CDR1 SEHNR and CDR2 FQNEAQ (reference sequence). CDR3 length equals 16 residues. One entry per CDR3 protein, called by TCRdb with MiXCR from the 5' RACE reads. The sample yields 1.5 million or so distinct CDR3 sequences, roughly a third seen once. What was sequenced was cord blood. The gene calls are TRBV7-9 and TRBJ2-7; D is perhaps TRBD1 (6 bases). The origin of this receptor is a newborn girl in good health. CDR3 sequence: CASSLERHYRDYEQYF. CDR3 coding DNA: TGTGCCAGCAGCTTAGAGCGGCACTACAGGGACTACGAGCAGTACTTC. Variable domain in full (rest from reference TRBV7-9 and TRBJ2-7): DTGVSQNPRHKITKRGQNVTFRCDPISEHNRLYWYRQTLGQGPEFLTYFQNEAQLEKSRLLSDRFSAERPKGSFSTLEIQRTEQGDSAMYLCASSLERHYRDYEQYFGPGTRLTVT.